This is a list of T cell receptor beta chains from one sample in a study of read filtering for tumor transcriptome and immune sequencing. TCRdb analysed the reads with MiXCR anew, one entry per CDR3 protein. The repertoire holds some 130,000 distinct CDR3 sequences, with roughly 13% as singletons. The sequencing input was a population of CD138-negative cells sorted from bone marrow. These TCRs come from a donor at least 40 years old with multiple myeloma. The CDR3 runs from the conserved cysteine through the conserved F or W. A D gene is named only where the DNA matches it firmly. Clone sizes are given selectively: once, few, many, or a class where the clone is expanded.

J gene: TRBJ2-7
clone size: many
D gene: TRBD2
CDR3 length: 17
V gene: TRBV4-2
CDR3 DNA: TGTGCCAGCAGCCAAGACCCTCCCGGGACTAGAAGGACCGAGCAGTACTTC
CDR3 protein: CASSQDPPGTRRTEQYF

J gene: TRBJ1-1
clone size: many
D gene: TRBD1
CDR3 length: 13
V gene: TRBV7-3
CDR3 DNA: TGTGCCAGCAGCGAGCAACAGGGGACTGAAGCTTTCTTT
CDR3 protein: CASSEQQGTEAFF

J gene: TRBJ2-3
clone size: .
D gene: .
CDR3 length: 13
V gene: TRBV4-1
CDR3 DNA: TGCGCCAGCAGCCATCCTGAAGCGGGTACGCAGTATTTT
CDR3 protein: CASSHPEAGTQYF

J gene: TRBJ2-1
clone size: many
D gene: .
CDR3 length: 14
V gene: TRBV18
CDR3 DNA: TGTGCCAGCTCACCATCCCTCGGGACGGGTGAGCAGTTCTTC
CDR3 protein: CASSPSLGTGEQFF

J gene: TRBJ1-1
clone size: many
D gene: .
CDR3 length: 17
V gene: TRBV27
CDR3 DNA: TGTGCCAGCAGTTTATCGACATTCCTAAAAGGGAACACTGAAGCTTTCTTT
CDR3 protein: CASSLSTFLKGNTEAFF

J gene: TRBJ2-2
clone size: few
D gene: .
CDR3 length: 12
V gene: TRBV30
CDR3 DNA: TGTGCCTGCAGTACAGGGACCGGGGAGCTGTTTTTT
CDR3 protein: CACSTGTGELFF

J gene: TRBJ2-5
clone size: many
D gene: .
CDR3 length: 14
V gene: TRBV20-1
CDR3 DNA: TGCAGTGCTAGAGATCGATCTGGTGTAAAGACCCAGTACTTC
CDR3 protein: CSARDRSGVKTQYF

J gene: TRBJ2-1
clone size: .
D gene: TRBD2
CDR3 length: 17
V gene: TRBV4-2
CDR3 DNA: TGTGCCAGCAGCCCCGGGACTAGCGGCACCACCTACAATGAGCAGTTCTTC
CDR3 protein: CASSPGTSGTTYNEQFF

J gene: TRBJ2-1
clone size: many
D gene: TRBD1
CDR3 length: 13
V gene: TRBV10-3
CDR3 DNA: TGTGCCATCCTGGAGGCAGGGGGCCGTGAGCAGTTCTTC
CDR3 protein: CAILEAGGREQFF

J gene: TRBJ2-3
clone size: many
D gene: .
CDR3 length: 12
V gene: TRBV20-1
CDR3 DNA: TGCAGTGCTAGCCCGGGGGCAGATACGCAGTATTTT
CDR3 protein: CSASPGADTQYF

J gene: TRBJ1-4
clone size: few
D gene: .
CDR3 length: 16
V gene: TRBV5-5
CDR3 DNA: TGTGCCAGCAGCCCAGGGACGGGTGCAACTAATGAAAAACTGTTTTTT
CDR3 protein: CASSPGTGATNEKLFF

J gene: TRBJ2-5
clone size: many
D gene: TRBD2
CDR3 length: 16
V gene: TRBV6-6
CDR3 DNA: TGTGCCAGCAGAGGTGCGGGAGGCCCGTACCAAGAGACCCAGTACTTC
CDR3 protein: CASRGAGGPYQETQYF

J gene: TRBJ2-1
clone size: .
D gene: TRBD2
CDR3 length: 16
V gene: TRBV11-1
CDR3 DNA: TGTGCCAGCAGCTCCCGACTAGCCGAATTTATTTATGAGCAGTCCTTC
CDR3 protein: CASSSRLAEFIYEQSF

J gene: TRBJ1-5
clone size: many
D gene: .
CDR3 length: 14
V gene: TRBV6-1
CDR3 DNA: TGTGCCAGCAGTGAAAGGGCAGGAGGGGTGCCCCAGCATTTT
CDR3 protein: CASSERAGGVPQHF

J gene: TRBJ1-1
clone size: many
D gene: TRBD1
CDR3 length: 15
V gene: TRBV15
CDR3 DNA: TGTGCCACCAGCCCCGACAGGGGAAGAGGGACTGAAGCTTTCTTT
CDR3 protein: CATSPDRGRGTEAFF

J gene: TRBJ1-3
clone size: few
D gene: TRBD1
CDR3 length: 15
V gene: TRBV2
CDR3 DNA: TGTGCCAGCAGAAGCCTCGGACAGGGTGGAAACACCATATATTTT
CDR3 protein: CASRSLGQGGNTIYF

J gene: TRBJ2-2
clone size: many
D gene: TRBD2
CDR3 length: 15
V gene: TRBV12-3/TRBV12-4
CDR3 DNA: TGTGCCAGCATCCCCGGTTCGGGGGGCACCGGGGAGCTGTTTTTT
CDR3 protein: CASIPGSGGTGELFF

J gene: TRBJ2-7
clone size: few
D gene: TRBD1
CDR3 length: 14
V gene: TRBV12-3/TRBV12-4
CDR3 DNA: TGTGCCAGCTCCCGGCAGGGGGCGAGGTACGAGCAGTACTTC
CDR3 protein: CASSRQGARYEQYF

J gene: TRBJ2-1
clone size: many
D gene: .
CDR3 length: 15
V gene: TRBV12-3/TRBV12-4
CDR3 DNA: TGTGCCAGCACCAGAGGGGGGGAGGTGTACAATGAGCAGTTCTTC
CDR3 protein: CASTRGGEVYNEQFF

J gene: TRBJ2-5
clone size: many
D gene: TRBD2
CDR3 length: 15
V gene: TRBV7-3
CDR3 DNA: TGTGCCAGCAGCTTAATGCCGACTAGCAGAGAGACCCAGTACTTC
CDR3 protein: CASSLMPTSRETQYF

J gene: TRBJ1-1
clone size: few
D gene: .
CDR3 length: 16
V gene: TRBV19
CDR3 DNA: TGTGCCAGTACACAACCATCCGGGTGGGCGAACACTGAAGCTTTCTTT
CDR3 protein: CASTQPSGWANTEAFF

J gene: TRBJ1-1
clone size: .
D gene: .
CDR3 length: 13
V gene: TRBV5-1
CDR3 DNA: TGCACCAGCAGCTTGGGGCAGAACACTGAAGCTTTCTTT
CDR3 protein: CTSSLGQNTEAFF

J gene: TRBJ2-3
clone size: many
D gene: .
CDR3 length: 15
V gene: TRBV20-1
CDR3 DNA: TGCAGTACCCGCCCGGCTGGGACACAAACAGATACGCAGTATTTT
CDR3 protein: CSTRPAGTQTDTQYF

J gene: TRBJ2-5
clone size: .
D gene: .
CDR3 length: 12
V gene: TRBV20-1
CDR3 DNA: TGCAGTGCTAGAGGGGCCCCTGAGACCCAGTACTTC
CDR3 protein: CSARGAPETQYF

J gene: TRBJ1-1
clone size: few
D gene: TRBD1
CDR3 length: 15
V gene: TRBV5-4
CDR3 DNA: TGTGCCAGCAGTCTGGACCCAGGGGGCGCGGGTGAAGCTTTCTTT
CDR3 protein: CASSLDPGGAGEAFF

J gene: TRBJ1-4
clone size: many
D gene: .
CDR3 length: 16
V gene: TRBV2
CDR3 DNA: TGTGCCAGCAGTGGGAGAGGGGGGACTTCTCCTGAAAAACTGTTTTTT
CDR3 protein: CASSGRGGTSPEKLFF

J gene: TRBJ2-1
clone size: many
D gene: TRBD2
CDR3 length: 15
V gene: TRBV20-1
CDR3 DNA: TGCAGTGCTAGACCTCCGGGACTAGCGGTCAATGAGCAGTTCTTC
CDR3 protein: CSARPPGLAVNEQFF

J gene: TRBJ2-1
clone size: many
D gene: TRBD2
CDR3 length: 16
V gene: TRBV6-2/TRBV6-3
CDR3 DNA: TGTGCCAGCAGTTTAGGACTAGCGGGAGCCAGGAATGAGCAGTTCTTC
CDR3 protein: CASSLGLAGARNEQFF

J gene: TRBJ2-1
clone size: many
D gene: TRBD2
CDR3 length: 16
V gene: TRBV5-1
CDR3 DNA: TGCGCCAGCAGCTACGCAAGCGGGAGGGCCTACAATGAGCAGTTCTTC
CDR3 protein: CASSYASGRAYNEQFF

J gene: TRBJ2-1
clone size: many
D gene: TRBD2
CDR3 length: 13
V gene: TRBV20-1
CDR3 DNA: TGCAGTACTAGCGGGAGGGCCTACAATGAGCAGTTCTTC
CDR3 protein: CSTSGRAYNEQFF

J gene: TRBJ2-2
clone size: few
D gene: TRBD2
CDR3 length: 18
V gene: TRBV6-5
CDR3 DNA: TGTGCCAGCAGTTACAAACTAGCGGGAGGGCCGGTCACCGGGGAGCTGTTTTTT
CDR3 protein: CASSYKLAGGPVTGELFF

J gene: TRBJ2-2
clone size: .
D gene: .
CDR3 length: 15
V gene: TRBV7-3
CDR3 DNA: TGTGCCAGCAGCCTAGGACTCGCGGGGCCCCGGGAGCTGTTTTTT
CDR3 protein: CASSLGLAGPRELFF

J gene: TRBJ2-1
clone size: many
D gene: TRBD2
CDR3 length: 15
V gene: TRBV18
CDR3 DNA: TGTGCCAGCTCACCAGCGACTAGCGGTTACAATGAGCAGTTCTTC
CDR3 protein: CASSPATSGYNEQFF

J gene: TRBJ2-7
clone size: many
D gene: .
CDR3 length: 15
V gene: TRBV25-1
CDR3 DNA: TGTGCCAGCAGTGAAGGGGACACGGGTTCCTACGAGCAGTACTTC
CDR3 protein: CASSEGDTGSYEQYF

J gene: TRBJ1-4
clone size: many
D gene: .
CDR3 length: 14
V gene: TRBV15
CDR3 DNA: TGTGCCACCAGCGGGGGTTTCGGGGATGAAAAACTGTTTTTT
CDR3 protein: CATSGGFGDEKLFF

J gene: TRBJ2-1
clone size: many
D gene: TRBD2
CDR3 length: 19
V gene: TRBV4-3
CDR3 DNA: TGCGCCAGCAGCCGACAACTAGCGGGAGTTATGACAAGAGGGAATGAGCAGTTCTTC
CDR3 protein: CASSRQLAGVMTRGNEQFF

J gene: TRBJ1-5
clone size: few
D gene: .
CDR3 length: 17
V gene: TRBV15
CDR3 DNA: TGTGCCACCAGCAGAGGTGCAGCCTTCTATAGCAATCAGCCCCAGCATTTT
CDR3 protein: CATSRGAAFYSNQPQHF